This T cell receptor beta chain appears in the sequencing data of a study of regulatory T cells in long-lasting Graves disease. Construction of TCR beta libraries relied on iRepertoire HTBI primers and on Arm-PCR targeting CDR3 regions. MiXCR, applied by TCRdb to the multiplex PCR reads, yields one record per CDR3 protein. The sample includes 350,000 to 500,000 distinct CDR3 sequences, around 15% of them seen just once. Noted time point: newly diagnosed GD, antithyroid drugs for less than 3 months. Preparation of the TCR library used RNA extracted from PBMCs. Deletions cut 1 base from V and 3 bases from J, with 16 bases between. CDR1 is MNHEY, CDR2 SMNVEV, per germline (reference sequence). The CDR3 covers 16 residues. In this sample, this clonotype turned up many times. This sample also belongs to another study, concerning T cells in Graves' hyperthyroidism and ophthalmopathy. From that report: Graves' hyperthyroidism without ophthalmopathy progression within 18 months was termed stable. Each diagnosis drew on symptoms, thyroxine, TRAb, thyroid ultrasound and orbital computed tomography findings. Blood shared most expanded thyroid clonotypes above 0.001.

This clonotype originated in a woman aged 45 to 65 with Graves disease. The source material was peripheral blood mononuclear cells (PBMCs), sampled at new diagnosis, from a patient treated with antithyroid drugs. The rearrangement joins TRBV27 to TRBJ2-7; D possibly corresponds to TRBD1 (6 bases). The CDR3 loop is CASSLFGGRPDYEQYF. DNA for the CDR3: TGTGCCAGCAGTTTATTTGGGGGCCGACCCGACTACGAGCAGTACTTC.